Below, 26 T cell receptor beta chains from the same sample are listed, as sequenced in a study of memory CD4+ T cells and cytomegalovirus serostatus (dated by TCRdb to about 2019). Library creation used the immunoSEQ multiplex PCR assay. The immuneACCESS repertoire file appears here via TCRdb, limited to in-frame rearrangements. These files lack a portion of the clones; in checked studies, under half of the deficit traces to unresolved V genes, and the cause of the others is not known. This sample has some 54,000 clones in its table, and around 83% of those were observed once. The top ten clonotypes cover approximately 1.9% of the sample. A FACSAria II was used to sort memory CD4+ T cells, defined as single viable CD3+CD4+CD8-CD45RO+ cells. Sequencing was carried out using memory CD4+ T cells from blood. These receptors were taken from an adult in good health and CMV-seropositive.

The chain couples TRBV11-2 to TRBJ2-3, with D unclear. Germline V gene sequence: CDR1 SGHAT, CDR2 FQNNGV. The CDR3 runs to 16 residues. V lost 0 bases to trimming and J lost 0 bases, with 10 bases between them. Written as DNA, the CDR3 is TGTGCCAGCAGCTTAGACAGCGAAACTAGCACAGATACGCAGTATTTT. This sequence encodes CASSLDSETSTDTQYF.

This chain connects TRBV4-1 to TRBJ2-3; a possible D gene is TRBD2 (5 bases). The CDR3 runs to 16 residues. V was cut by 2 bases and J by 4 bases, with 16 bases left in between. Germline assignment: CDR1 MGHRA and CDR2 YSYEKL. The CDR3 DNA is TGCGCCAGCAGCCAATCACGGACTGTTTTGGCAGATACGCAGTATTTT. It codes for CASSQSRTVLADTQYF.

This clone turned up a few times. The gene calls are TRBV7-2 and TRBJ2-2; D is undetermined. The germline V and J ends were trimmed by 5 bases and 6 bases, with 13 bases remaining between them. Germline lookup yields CDR1 SGHTA and CDR2 FQGNSA. The CDR3 has 14 amino acids. CDR3 sequence (DNA): TGTGCCAGCAGCCCCGGGCCGCTTCCCGGGGAGCTGTTTTTT. Amino acids: CASSPGPLPGELFF.

The chain combines TRBV7-2 with TRBJ1-3; 8 positions agree with TRBD1. CDR1 and CDR2 (germline): SGHTA, FQGNSA. CDR3 length: 17 residues. The V and J ends lost 5 bases and 4 bases, in that order; junction bases with no gene match: 13. The CDR3 is CASSPGTGPSGGNTIYF. Written as DNA, the CDR3 is TGTGCCAGCAGCCCCGGGACAGGCCCTTCGGGCGGAAACACCATATATTTT. The whole variable domain, filled in from reference TRBV7-2 and TRBJ1-3, reads GAGVSQSPSNKVTEKGKDVELRCDPISGHTALYWYRQSLGQGLEFLIYFQGNSAPDKSGLPSDRFSAERTGGSVSTLTIQRTQQEDSAVYLCASSPGTGPSGGNTIYFGEGSWLTVV.

The chain links TRBV2 to TRBJ1-1, with a tentative D call TRBD1 (5 bases). Germline CDR1 is SNHLY and CDR2 is FYNNEI. The CDR3 runs to 13 residues. The V end was cut by 7 bases, the J end by 1 base, with 10 bases between. CDR3: CASTDSPNTEAFF. DNA of the CDR3: TGTGCCAGCACTGACAGTCCGAACACTGAAGCTTTCTTT.

The chain recombines TRBV7-3 with TRBJ1-1; D is unclear. There are 13 residues in the CDR3. The V gene's germline CDR1 is SGHTA and CDR2 FQGTGA. V lost 3 bases, J lost 3 bases, and 8 bases lay in between. CDR3 nucleotides: TGTGCCAGCAGCTTTTCGAGTGACACTGAAGCTTTCTTT. This translates into CASSFSSDTEAFF.

This chain joins TRBV5-4 and TRBJ2-2, with 9 bases fitting TRBD2. The CDR3 has 15 amino acids. Germline V gene data show CDR1 as SGHNT and CDR2 as YYREEE (reference sequence). The J segment lost 1 base and the V segment lost 5 bases, leaving 3 bases of the junction unmatched. CDR3 residues: CASRRAGGNTGELFF. The CDR3 bases are TGTGCCAGCAGACGAGCGGGAGGGAACACCGGGGAGCTGTTTTTT.

The chain has TRBV9 and TRBJ2-7, with TRBD1 identical over 11 bases. The trim removed 0 bases at V and 2 bases at J, leaving 1 base unmatched. The length of the CDR3 is 15 residues. The germline CDR1 and CDR2 sequences are SGDLS and YYNGEE. The CDR3 DNA sequence: TGTGCCAGCAGCGTAGGGGGACAGGGGGCCTACGAGCAGTACTTC. It is translated as CASSVGGQGAYEQYF.

The V gene is TRBV5-1, the J gene TRBJ2-5; perhaps TRBD1 as D (5 bases). The CDR3 contains 15 residues. V was shortened by 4 bases and J by 2 bases, with 15 bases between the two germline ends. The germline V gene has CDR1 SGHRS and CDR2 YFSETQ. The CDR3, as DNA: TGCGCCAGCAGCCTCAGCCAGGGCCAGCAAGAGACCCAGTACTTC. Encoded protein: CASSLSQGQQETQYF.

Only one count was recorded for this clone. V is TRBV9 and J is TRBJ1-2; 9 bases fit TRBD1. The length of the CDR3 is 14 residues. Losses at the gene ends were 4 bases for V and 6 bases for J; bases not matched to a gene: 7. The germline V gene encodes CDR1 SGDLS and CDR2 YYNGEE. CDR3 bases: TGTGCCAGCAGCTTAACAGGGGGCGGCGATGGCTACACCTTC. Translated: CASSLTGGGDGYTF.

The rearrangement links TRBV4-3 to TRBJ1-2; D is perhaps TRBD1 (5 bases). Trimming removed 1 base at V and 7 bases at J, with 22 bases between. The CDR3 loop spans 17 amino acids. Per germline, CDR1 LGHNA and CDR2 YSLEER. CDR3 in DNA: TGCGCCAGCAGCCAAGGAAGGGGTTTTTGGGGGAGCGGTGGCTACACCTTC. Amino acid sequence: CASSQGRGFWGSGGYTF.

The J gene is TRBJ2-1, the V gene TRBV5-4, with 8 bases aligning to TRBD2. V gave up 0 bases and J gave up 9 bases; unmatched junction bases: 11. This CDR3 region has 16 residues. Germline V gene data show CDR1 as SGHNT and CDR2 as YYREEE (reference sequence). CDR3 DNA sequence: TGTGCCAGCAGCTTGGCGCTAGCGGGTTCGAGGGTTGAGCAGTTCTTC. Translation gives CASSLALAGSRVEQFF.

The chain links TRBV5-6 to TRBJ1-2; perhaps TRBD1 as D (6 bases). The CDR3 runs to 14 residues. Germline CDR1 reads SGHDT; CDR2 reads YYEEEE. The V end was cut by 2 bases, the J end by 6 bases, with 14 bases between. CDR3 amino acids: CASSLGQWGNGYTF. The CDR3 DNA follows: TGTGCCAGCAGCTTAGGACAGTGGGGGAATGGCTACACCTTC.

This rearrangement joins TRBV5-1 to TRBJ2-1; 8 nucleotides line up with TRBD2. The trim removed 7 bases at V and 2 bases at J, leaving 8 bases unmatched. The CDR3 has 15 residues. CDR1 and CDR2 from the germline V gene are SGHRS and YFSETQ. CDR3 protein: CASPRGGAPYNEQFF. CDR3 in DNA: TGCGCCAGCCCCCGGGGGGGGGCCCCCTACAATGAGCAGTTCTTC.

Only a few counts were recorded for this clone. The J gene is TRBJ1-1, the V gene TRBV2; D is perhaps TRBD1 (6 bases). The V and J ends lost 5 bases and 5 bases respectively, with 15 bases between them. The CDR3 runs to 14 residues. The germline gives CDR1 SNHLY, CDR2 FYNNEI. The CDR3 here is CASSQGIQGTEAFF. DNA of the CDR3: TGTGCCAGCAGTCAAGGGATACAGGGAACTGAAGCTTTCTTT.

The chain uses TRBV6-5 and TRBJ1-3, with a weak D call TRBD1 (6 bases). CDR1 and CDR2 (germline): MNHEY, SVGAGI. The CDR3 has 14 amino acids. The V and J ends lost 6 bases and 1 base respectively, with 10 bases between them. CDR3 amino acids: CASRRGTSGNTIYF. In DNA, the CDR3 is TGTGCCAGCAGACGCGGGACATCTGGAAACACCATATATTTT.

This clone was seen a handful of times. The J gene is TRBJ1-5, the V gene TRBV23-1, with TRBD1 matching 9 bases. TRBV23-1 is known as an ORF, though its function is uncertain. CDR3 length: 19 amino acids. The J segment lost 0 bases and the V segment lost 4 bases, leaving 13 bases of the junction unmatched. The DNA for the CDR3 is TGCGCCAGCAGTCCACTCGCCGGGACAGGGAGATATAGCAATCAGCCCCAGCATTTT. Protein product: CASSPLAGTGRYSNQPQHF.

V is TRBV19 and J is TRBJ2-7; TRBD2 agrees at 11 bases. Trimming took 5 bases from V and 3 from J; bases not matched to a gene: 12. Germline assignment: CDR1 LNHDA and CDR2 SQIVND (reference sequence). The CDR3 sequence is 17 residues long. CDR3 nucleotide sequence: TGTGCCAGTAGTTCGGAATTGCTAGCGGGAGGCATCTACGAGCAGTACTTC. This gives the protein CASSSELLAGGIYEQYF.

This clone was detected only a few times. V is TRBV30 and J is TRBJ2-2; 9 bases line up with TRBD1. CDR3 length: 16 residues. CDR1 GTSNPN and CDR2 SVGIG come from the germline V gene (reference sequence). J lost 4 bases, V lost 4 bases, and 10 bases had no gene match. CDR3 sequence reads: CAWTPLGQGGTGELFF. The CDR3 nucleotides are TGTGCCTGGACCCCTTTGGGACAGGGTGGCACCGGGGAGCTGTTTTTT.

DNA of the CDR3: TGTGCCAGCGGGACAGGGAGTAAACAAGAGACCCAGTACTTC. As protein: CASGTGSKQETQYF. The chain links TRBV27 to TRBJ2-5; 9 bases line up with TRBD1. There are 14 residues in the CDR3. Germline values: CDR1 MNHEY, CDR2 SMNVEV (reference sequence). With V trimmed by 8 bases and J by 2 bases, 6 bases remained unmatched.

J is TRBJ1-6 and V is TRBV9, with unresolved D. Looked up from germline, CDR1 is SGDLS and CDR2 is YYNGEE. The CDR3 is made up of 14 amino acids. V lost 5 bases to trimming and J lost 7 bases, with 13 bases between them. For the CDR3, the DNA is TGTGCCAGCAGGGGCTCCACCGGGAATTCACCCCTCCACTTT. This encodes CASRGSTGNSPLHF.

The rearrangement uses TRBV18 and TRBJ2-7, with 7 bases lining up with TRBD2. V lost 6 bases to trimming and J lost 0 bases; unmatched junction nucleotides: 11. The CDR3 is 16 residues long. CDR1 is KGHSH and CDR2 is LQKENI in the germline V gene. The CDR3 spells CASSSSSGGSSYEQYF. For the CDR3, the DNA is TGTGCCAGCTCGTCTTCTAGCGGAGGTAGCTCCTACGAGCAGTACTTC.

The chain combines TRBV18 with TRBJ1-3; possible D gene TRBD1, 6 bases. The CDR3 covers 15 residues. Germline V gene sequence: CDR1 KGHSH, CDR2 LQKENI. Trimming shortened V by 0 bases and J by 4 bases, and 10 bases separated the two germline ends. CDR3 DNA sequence: TGTGCCAGCTCACCACCGACAGGTTTCGGAAACACCATATATTTT. Residues: CASSPPTGFGNTIYF.

In nucleotides, the CDR3 is TGTGCCTGGAGTGTATCAGATCTGGAGACCCAGTACTTC. The encoded protein is CAWSVSDLETQYF. The chain has TRBV30 and TRBJ2-5; D unresolved. Germline CDR1 GTSNPN, CDR2 SVGIG (reference sequence). The CDR3 contains 13 residues. V was trimmed by 0 bases and J by 5 bases, leaving 10 bases between them.

This clone was seen more than once but under ten times. The genes are TRBV28 and TRBJ2-2, with a tentative D call TRBD2 (6 bases). This CDR3 has 14 residues. The V end was cut by 3 bases, the J end by 6 bases, with 11 bases between. Looked up from germline, CDR1 is MDHEN and CDR2 is SYDVKM. CDR3: CASSLSGRPGELFF. Here the CDR3 DNA reads TGTGCCAGCAGTTTGTCCGGGAGACCCGGGGAGCTGTTTTTT.

This chain joins TRBV6-6 and TRBJ1-2, with D tentatively TRBD1 (5 bases). Trimming took off 10 bases at V and 3 bases at J, with 18 bases between the two ends. Germline-derived CDR1 and CDR2 are MNHNY and SVGAGI (reference sequence). The CDR3 extends over 14 amino acids. The CDR3 here is CATLPGALYYGYTF. CDR3 in DNA: TGTGCCACCCTCCCCGGGGCCCTCTACTATGGCTACACCTTC.